Listed below are T cell receptor beta chains from one sample, sequenced in a study of blood T cell repertoires in COVID-19. Clones were sequenced by immunoSEQ multiplex PCR, and TCRdb holds only the in-frame ones, with some missing. Of 130,000 to 150,000 clones detected, around 89% appear once; the ten largest clones hold 13%. Sequencing was done on a sample of peripheral blood. These receptors were taken from a man between 18 and 35 years old with COVID-19, enrolled during active disease. Each CDR3 is given with its conserved first and last residue.

V	J	CDR3
TRBV5-6	TRBJ2-2	CASSLGGHSTGELFF
TRBV11-3	TRBJ2-5	CASSPGQGVVETQYF
TRBV4-3	TRBJ2-7	CASSQDWVALGSYEQYF
TRBV28	TRBJ2-2	CASSFSTQGARTGELFF
TRBV19	TRBJ1-2	CASSIGVEGKSGYTF
TRBV6-5	TRBJ1-1	CASTWLASGNTEAFF
TRBV7-8	TRBJ1-6	CASSLGTASNSPLHF
TRBV10-3	TRBJ2-1	CAIRGAGGSYNEQFF
TRBV9	TRBJ1-1	CASSTGTATEAFF
TRBV7-3	TRBJ2-7	CASSFQGLAGDNEQYF
TRBV15	TRBJ2-7	CATSRDGTSGRSEQYF
TRBV29-1	TRBJ2-3	CSSRTDTQYF
TRBV6-1	TRBJ2-7	CASSERVGGTASSYEQYF
TRBV6-5	TRBJ2-6	CASSNRDSGANVLTF
TRBV20-1	TRBJ1-1	CSASEWAFF
TRBV5-1	TRBJ2-1	CASSLSGRLNEQFF
TRBV7-9	TRBJ2-1	CASSLGSSGRNNEQFF
TRBV4-3	TRBJ2-7	CASSHLAGADYEQYF
TRBV27	TRBJ1-6	CASSFLAGQGDSPLHF
TRBV28	TRBJ2-7	CASSLPQRRTRKLYEQYF
TRBV15	TRBJ1-4	CATLGRTMGRNEKLFF
TRBV7-2	TRBJ2-3	CASSKWTSGTDTQYF
TRBV11-3	TRBJ2-5	CASSRSSGQETQYF
TRBV29-1	TRBJ1-2	CSVERSGGLRDYTF
TRBV15	TRBJ2-7	CATSSNSSYEQYF
TRBV27	TRBJ2-5	CASSSPAKTQYF
TRBV4-3	TRBJ2-1	CASSQDTPSAYNEQFF
TRBV24-1	TRBJ2-7	CATSEPTSGGGYEQYF
TRBV5-5	TRBJ2-7	CASSVGLADYEQYF
TRBV11-1	TRBJ2-3	CASSLAQRLDTQYF
TRBV18	TRBJ1-4	CASSPLRVEKLLF
TRBV7-6	TRBJ2-1	CASSLTGTSIYNEQFF
TRBV13	TRBJ2-1	CASSLASSGSDEQFF
TRBV11-2	TRBJ2-7	CASSLVHGLAGGPSYEQYF
TRBV5-4	TRBJ2-5	CASSLAGGQDYRTQYF
TRBV29-1	TRBJ2-1	CSVEARVYNEQFF
TRBV5-6	TRBJ1-3	CASRQQGSGNTIYF
TRBV5-6	TRBJ2-1	CASSSSGTKQFF
TRBV7-2	TRBJ2-1	CASSWSSGDYNEQFF
TRBV10-3	TRBJ2-3	CAIRRQGASDTQYF
TRBV30	TRBJ1-6	CAWEMEPGNSPLHF
TRBV27	TRBJ2-3	CASSSSPLLVRSTDTQYF
TRBV5-4	TRBJ2-7	CASSLERSSSSYEQYF
TRBV11-3	TRBJ2-2	CASSRVNTGELFF
TRBV3-1/TRBV3-2	TRBJ1-1	CASSRPGRHWEAFF
TRBV19	TRBJ2-1	CASSWSGSSYNEQFF
TRBV24-1	TRBJ2-2	CATSPTSEAGELFF
TRBV5-6	TRBJ2-7	CASSFSTSGYSEQYF
TRBV24-1	TRBJ2-7	CATSDLWRGTYEQYF
TRBV3-1/TRBV3-2	TRBJ2-2	CASSHIPRGLAGTGGELFF
TRBV11-3	TRBJ2-1	CASSYTTIGTSVDEQFF
TRBV7-2	TRBJ2-7	CASSLSPSYEQYF
TRBV7-6	TRBJ1-2	CASSLMSLYTF
TRBV11-3	TRBJ2-2	CASSLVRDTGELFF
TRBV2	TRBJ1-1	CASSELGQGATEAFF
TRBV27	TRBJ2-5	CASSPQLDRKETQYF
TRBV28	TRBJ2-5	CASSSPTGRDQETQYF
TRBV25-1	TRBJ1-1	CASSRTGDLNTEAFF
TRBV5-6	TRBJ2-7	CASSTERQWPSEQYF
TRBV28	TRBJ1-5	CASSPRQAHYSNQPQHF